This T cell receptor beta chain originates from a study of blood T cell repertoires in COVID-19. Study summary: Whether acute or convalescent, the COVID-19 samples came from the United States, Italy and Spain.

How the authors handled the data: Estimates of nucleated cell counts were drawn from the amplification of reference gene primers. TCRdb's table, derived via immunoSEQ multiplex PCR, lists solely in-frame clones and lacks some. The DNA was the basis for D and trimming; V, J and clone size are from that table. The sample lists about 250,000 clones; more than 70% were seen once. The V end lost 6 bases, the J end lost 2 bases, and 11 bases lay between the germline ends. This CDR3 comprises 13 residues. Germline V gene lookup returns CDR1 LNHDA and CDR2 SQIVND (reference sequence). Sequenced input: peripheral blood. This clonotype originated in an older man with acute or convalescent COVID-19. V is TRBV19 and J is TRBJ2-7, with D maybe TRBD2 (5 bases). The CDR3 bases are TGTGCCAGTAGCCAAACCGGGACCTACGAGCAGTACTTC. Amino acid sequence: CASSQTGTYEQYF.